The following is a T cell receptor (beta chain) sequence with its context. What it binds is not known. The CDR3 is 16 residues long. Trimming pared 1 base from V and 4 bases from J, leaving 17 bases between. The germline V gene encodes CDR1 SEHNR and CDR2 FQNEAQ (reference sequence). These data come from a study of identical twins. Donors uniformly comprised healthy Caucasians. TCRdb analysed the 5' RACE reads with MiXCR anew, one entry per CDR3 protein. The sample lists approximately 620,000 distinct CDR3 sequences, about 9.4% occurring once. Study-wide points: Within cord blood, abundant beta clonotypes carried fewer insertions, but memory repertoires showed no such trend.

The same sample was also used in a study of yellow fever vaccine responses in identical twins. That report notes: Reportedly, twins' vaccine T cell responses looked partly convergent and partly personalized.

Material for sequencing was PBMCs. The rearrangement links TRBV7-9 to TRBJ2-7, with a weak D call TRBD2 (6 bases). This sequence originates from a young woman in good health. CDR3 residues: CASSLGGEASGYEQYF. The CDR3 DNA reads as TGTGCCAGCAGCTTAGGGGGGGAGGCCAGCGGATACGAGCAGTACTTC.